Presented here are 18 T cell receptor beta chains from one specimen sequenced in a study of blood T cell repertoires in COVID-19. Profiling relied on immunoSEQ multiplex PCR, and the TCRdb table lists in-frame clones only, not all of them. This sample yields roughly 70,000 clones, of which around 77% are seen a single time; 8% to 10% belongs to the top ten. The specimen sequenced was peripheral blood. The source of these receptors is a human donor in a cohort sampled during active COVID-19.

The chain has TRBV6-2 or TRBV6-3 and TRBJ1-4; tentative D call: TRBD1 (5 bases). The V gene's germline CDR1 is MNHEY and CDR2 SVGEGT. This CDR3 is 15 amino acids long. V was cut by 5 bases and J by 0 bases, with 10 bases left in between. The CDR3 sequence: CASSPTGATNEKLFF. The DNA of the CDR3 is TGTGCCAGCAGTCCCACAGGAGCAACTAATGAAAAACTGTTTTTT.

V gene TRBV5-8 combines with J gene TRBJ1-2; D unresolved. Germline V gives CDR1 SGHTS, CDR2 YDEGEE. V lost 6 bases, J lost 4 bases, and 16 bases lay in between. The length of the CDR3 is 14 residues. The CDR3 spells CASTLGRRGYGYTF. DNA for the CDR3: TGTGCCAGCACCCTGGGCAGGCGGGGCTATGGCTACACCTTC. Using reference TRBV5-8 and TRBJ1-2 for the parts outside the CDR3, the full variable domain is EAGVTQSPTHLIKTRGQQATLRCSPISGHTSVYWYQQALGLGLQFLLWYDEGEERNRGNFPPRFSGRQFPNYSSELNVNALELEDSALYLCASTLGRRGYGYTFGSGTRLTVV.

The chain links TRBV18 to TRBJ1-6; 7 nucleotides agree with TRBD1. Germline CDR1 KGHSH, CDR2 LQKENI. The V segment lost 5 bases and the J segment 10 bases; nucleotides outside the gene matches: 8. The CDR3 extends over 14 amino acids. CDR3 sequence reads: CASSAAGGRSPLHF. CDR3 DNA sequence: TGTGCCAGCTCAGCAGCAGGGGGAAGATCACCCCTCCACTTT.

The V and J genes are TRBV7-2 and TRBJ2-2; 11 bases align to TRBD2. V lost 2 bases and J lost 7; bases outside the gene matches: 3. This CDR3 has 15 residues. Germline V gene data show CDR1 as SGHTA and CDR2 as FQGNSA. This CDR3 reads CASSLLAGGIGELFF. For the CDR3, the DNA is TGTGCCAGCAGCTTACTAGCGGGAGGTATCGGGGAGCTGTTTTTT.

The chain carries TRBV3-1 (or the pseudogene TRBV3-2) and TRBJ2-1; no firm D call. Per germline, CDR1 LGHDT and CDR2 YNNKEL (reference sequence). The CDR3 has 13 amino acids. Trimming removed 7 bases from V and 1 base from J, with 8 bases in between. The CDR3 nucleotides are TGTGCCAGCACCTCGCGGTCCTACAATGAGCAGTTCTTC. It specifies CASTSRSYNEQFF.

This chain uses TRBV5-5 with TRBJ1-2; 7 nucleotides agree with TRBD1. The V segment lost 0 bases and the J segment 5 bases; nucleotides outside the gene matches: 7. The CDR3 is 15 amino acids. Germline V gene data show CDR1 as SGHKS and CDR2 as YYEKEE (reference sequence). The CDR3 sequence: CASSLADRAPYGYTF. Here the CDR3 DNA reads TGTGCCAGCAGCTTGGCCGACAGGGCACCTTATGGCTACACCTTC.

This chain uses TRBV29-1 with TRBJ2-5; 8 bases are shared with TRBD2. The trim removed 4 bases at V and 5 bases at J, leaving 9 bases unmatched. CDR3 length equals 14 residues. CDR1 SQVTM and CDR2 ANQGSEA come from the germline V gene. CDR3 loop: CSVVGGAGGETQYF. The CDR3 DNA sequence: TGCAGCGTTGTCGGGGGTGCGGGAGGTGAGACCCAGTACTTC.

This sequence joins TRBV18 and TRBJ1-1; D ambiguous. Germline loops: CDR1 KGHSH, CDR2 LQKENI. CDR3 length equals 13 residues. V lost 8 bases to trimming and J lost 4 bases, with 14 bases between them. The CDR3 protein is CASNPGGSTEAFF. The CDR3 bases are TGTGCCAGCAATCCGGGAGGGAGCACTGAAGCTTTCTTT.

This sequence joins TRBV27 and TRBJ1-6, with TRBD1 as a possible D gene (6 bases). CDR3 length: 15 residues. The V end was cut by 10 bases, the J end by 5 bases, with 18 bases between. CDR1 and CDR2 (germline): MNHEY, SMNVEV (reference sequence). DNA for the CDR3: TGTGCCACCCGACCGGGCAGGGGCCATAATTCACCCCTCCACTTT. Translation: CATRPGRGHNSPLHF.

This rearrangement joins TRBV4-3 to TRBJ1-3; 9 bases agree with TRBD1. Germline CDR1 and CDR2: LGHNA and YSLEER. The CDR3 consists of 15 residues. The ends lost 2 bases at V and 7 bases at J; junction bases unmatched: 6. The CDR3 protein is CASSQSDRGRNTIYF. In nucleotides, the CDR3 is TGCGCCAGCAGCCAATCGGACAGGGGTCGGAACACCATATATTTT.

On this clone itself: In the same sample, other DNA sequences code for this CDR3. This sequence joins TRBV5-1 and TRBJ2-3, with TRBD2 matching 7 bases. Germline V gives CDR1 SGHRS, CDR2 YFSETQ. The CDR3 totals 14 residues. V shed 0 bases, J shed 5 bases, and the junction held 3 bases outside the gene matches. The CDR3 DNA is TGCGCCAGCAGCTTGGCGGGCGGGAGAGATACGCAGTATTTT. Its protein is CASSLAGGRDTQYF.

CDR3 coding DNA: TGTGCCACCAGTGACCACGGGACTAGCGGCACAGATACGCAGTATTTT. It specifies CATSDHGTSGTDTQYF. This chain joins TRBV24-1 and TRBJ2-3; 10 nucleotides align to TRBD2. The ends lost 4 bases at V and 1 base at J; junction bases unmatched: 4. Looked up from germline, CDR1 is KGHDR and CDR2 is SFDVKD. The CDR3 loop spans 16 amino acids.

This clone was detected only a few times. J is TRBJ1-4 and V is TRBV7-9; TRBD1 aligns across 8 bases. This CDR3 has 15 amino acids. CDR1 is SEHNR and CDR2 is FQNEAQ in the germline V gene (reference sequence). Unmatched junction bases numbered 9, after V lost 5 bases and J lost 7 bases. The CDR3 sequence is CASSRTGTGSEKLFF. CDR3 DNA sequence: TGTGCCAGCAGCCGGACCGGGACAGGCTCTGAAAAACTGTTTTTT.

The J gene is TRBJ2-5, the V gene TRBV2; D gene uncertain. V lost 4 bases, J lost 0 bases, and 6 bases lay in between. The CDR3 covers 13 residues. CDR1 SNHLY and CDR2 FYNNEI come from the germline V gene. The DNA for the CDR3 is TGTGCCAGCAGTGTTGCAGACCAAGAGACCCAGTACTTC. This gives the protein CASSVADQETQYF.

The CDR3 loop is CASSPQGRGYNEQFF. DNA of the CDR3: TGTGCCAGCAGTCCCCAGGGGAGAGGATACAATGAGCAGTTCTTC. This chain joins TRBV6-5 and TRBJ2-1, with a weak D call TRBD1 (6 bases). The germline V gene encodes CDR1 MNHEY and CDR2 SVGAGI. The CDR3 covers 15 residues. Trimming took 5 bases from V and 4 from J, leaving 15 bases between them.

The V and J genes are TRBV10-3 and TRBJ2-7; 7 bases map to TRBD1. Per germline, CDR1 ENHRY and CDR2 SYGVKD. Trimming took 0 bases from V and 2 from J; bases not matched to a gene: 7. CDR3 length equals 16 residues. The CDR3 DNA sequence: TGTGCCATCAGTGAGTCCAGGGGACAGTGGACCTACGAGCAGTACTTC. Its protein product is CAISESRGQWTYEQYF.

V and J are TRBV5-1 and TRBJ2-7, with D perhaps matching TRBD2 (5 bases). Germline assignment: CDR1 SGHRS and CDR2 YFSETQ. V lost 0 bases and J lost 4, with 11 bases in between. The CDR3 length is 14 residues. CDR3 sequence (DNA): TGCGCCAGCAGCTTGGGAAGAGGACTTTACGAGCAGTACTTC. Its translation is CASSLGRGLYEQYF.

V is TRBV7-2 and J is TRBJ2-7; TRBD1 aligns across 8 bases. Germline V gives CDR1 SGHTA, CDR2 FQGNSA. After removal of 0 bases from V and 3 bases from J, the junction contained 4 bases not matched to a gene. This CDR3 has 15 amino acids. CDR3 residues: CASSLAGQGLYEQYF. CDR3 in DNA: TGTGCCAGCAGCTTAGCCGGACAGGGACTCTACGAGCAGTACTTC.